This T cell receptor beta chain was recorded in a study of T-cell reconstitution after alpha-beta-depleted transplantation in children. Overall study results and limits: Expanded graft clones, several hundred of them, were reportedly the source of alpha-beta T cells about two months after transplant. For some patients, TCRbeta diversity was high at day 60 because of recipient T cells and thymic progenitors that survived.

Of note for this clonotype: What it binds is unknown.

Unique molecular identifiers were used to barcode this TCRbeta library. MiXCR was run by TCRdb on the PCR reads, yielding one entry per CDR3 protein. The data contain about 440,000 distinct CDR3 sequences, approximately 41% of them seen just once; the ten biggest clones take up around a quarter. The V gene lost 0 bases and the J gene lost 8 bases, with 14 bases spanning the gap. The CDR3 sequence is 14 residues long. The germline gives CDR1 GTSNPN, CDR2 SVGIG (reference sequence). The source material was PBMCs, sampled before TCRalphabeta/CD19-depleted stem cell transplant. V gene TRBV30 combines with J gene TRBJ2-1, with a possible D match to TRBD1 (6 bases). The TCR originated in a girl aged 2-10 years with aplastic anemia, due to receive a stem cell transplant. This CDR3 reads CAWSVQGPAHEQFF. DNA of the CDR3: TGTGCCTGGAGTGTACAGGGACCGGCCCATGAGCAGTTCTTC.